A selection of T cell receptor beta chains follows, all from one sample in a study of T-cell reconstitution after alpha-beta-depleted transplantation in children. TCRdb reprocessed the PCR reads via MiXCR and lists one record per CDR3 protein. The table records about 460,000 distinct CDR3 sequences, roughly a tenth of them present only once. The sample was PBMCs, taken before TCRalphabeta/CD19-depleted stem cell transplant. Source of these receptors: a child under 10 years old with inherited bone marrow failure, due to receive a stem cell transplant. Each CDR3 is given with its conserved first and last residue. The D gene is left open where the match is weak. Some rows mark clone size as missing; the rest say once, few, many or name a class of expanded clone.

TRBD1,many,14,TRBV29-1,TRBJ1-2,TGCAGCGTCGAAGGGGGACAGTATAACTATGGCTACACCTTC,CSVEGGQYNYGYTF
.,few,17,TRBV7-9,TRBJ1-2,TGTGCCAGCAGCTCCAGGGGTCCTTTTGGGCCAAACTATGGCTACACCTTC,CASSSRGPFGPNYGYTF
TRBD1,few,15,TRBV6-5,TRBJ1-5,TGTGCCAGCAGTTACTCATGGACAGGGAGTCAGCCCCAGCATTTT,CASSYSWTGSQPQHF
TRBD1,many,16,TRBV7-9,TRBJ1-6,TGTGCCAGCAGCTTTCCCAGACAGGGGAGTTACTCACCCCTCCACTTT,CASSFPRQGSYSPLHF
TRBD2,many,15,TRBV7-2,TRBJ2-5,TGTGCCAGCAGCTGGACTAGCGGGAGTGGAGAGACCCAGTACTTC,CASSWTSGSGETQYF
.,many,18,TRBV7-2,TRBJ2-3,TGTGCCAGCAGCTTGAGCCTTTTCCCGACAGATAGCACAGATACGCAGTATTTT,CASSLSLFPTDSTDTQYF
.,many,14,TRBV27,TRBJ2-3,TGTGCCAGCAGTCTCCAAGGCGCGGGGCATACGCAGTATTTT,CASSLQGAGHTQYF
.,many,10,TRBV20-1,TRBJ1-5,TGCAGTGTGGACAATCAGCCCCAGCATTTT,CSVDNQPQHF
.,few,14,TRBV19,TRBJ2-1,TGTGCCAGTAGTATAGGGACTATCAACAATGAGCAGTTCTTC,CASSIGTINNEQFF
TRBD2,few,17,TRBV29-1,TRBJ2-7,TGCAGCGTTGCGGGGGACCCCCTAGCGGGAGGCCCCTACGAGCAGTACTTC,CSVAGDPLAGGPYEQYF
.,many,16,TRBV7-2,TRBJ2-6,TGTGCCAGCAGCTTATTCCGGGGCTCTGGGGCCAACGTCCTGACTTTC,CASSLFRGSGANVLTF
TRBD2,.,19,TRBV4-1,TRBJ2-1,TGCGCCAGCAGCCGTGTTGATGGACTAGCGGTAAGCTCCTACAATGAGCAGTTCTTC,CASSRVDGLAVSSYNEQFF
.,many,12,TRBV10-3,TRBJ2-1,TGTGCCATCAGTGACTACCACAATGAGCAGTTCTTC,CAISDYHNEQFF
TRBD1,many,15,TRBV7-8,TRBJ1-1,TGTGCCAGCAGCTTAGCGGGACAGGGGCCCACTGAAGCTTTCTTT,CASSLAGQGPTEAFF
TRBD1,few,16,TRBV2,TRBJ2-5,TGTGCCAGCAGACCCTACCCCGGGACAGGGAAGGAGACCCAGTACTTC,CASRPYPGTGKETQYF
.,many,13,TRBV7-8,TRBJ2-1,TGTGCCAGCAGCTTGCCGCTCTACAATGAGCAGTTCTTC,CASSLPLYNEQFF
TRBD1,few,15,TRBV10-2,TRBJ1-2,TGCGCCAGCAGTGGGGGGACAGGGCAGTTACATGGCTACACCTTC,CASSGGTGQLHGYTF
.,many,12,TRBV27,TRBJ2-7,TGTGCCAGCGGGGCTAGAGGGGACGAGCAGTACTTC,CASGARGDEQYF
.,few,16,TRBV6-2/TRBV6-3,TRBJ2-1,TGTGCCAGCAGTTACATCGCCCCGAGCTCCTACAATGAGCAGTTCTTC,CASSYIAPSSYNEQFF
TRBD1,few,15,TRBV24-1,TRBJ1-4,TGTGCCACCAGTGATTCGGGACAGGGTAATGAAAAACTGTTTTTT,CATSDSGQGNEKLFF
.,many,15,TRBV5-1,TRBJ2-2,TGCGCCAGCAGCTTGGCGGCAGGGTGGGCCGGGGAGCTGTTTTTT,CASSLAAGWAGELFF
.,.,12,TRBV19,TRBJ1-2,TGTGCCAGTAGTATCGACAGTTTAGTCTACACCTTC,CASSIDSLVYTF
TRBD1,many,15,TRBV29-1,TRBJ2-2,TGCAGCGTTGCACAGGGGATAAGGAACACCGGGGAGCTGTTTTTT,CSVAQGIRNTGELFF
.,many,14,TRBV6-5,TRBJ1-1,TGTGCCAGCAGTTATATGACCGGGAACACTGAAGCTTTCTTT,CASSYMTGNTEAFF
.,many,16,TRBV7-9,TRBJ2-7,TGTGCCAGCAGCTTATCGCCCATGACCAATGCCTACGAGCAGTACTTC,CASSLSPMTNAYEQYF